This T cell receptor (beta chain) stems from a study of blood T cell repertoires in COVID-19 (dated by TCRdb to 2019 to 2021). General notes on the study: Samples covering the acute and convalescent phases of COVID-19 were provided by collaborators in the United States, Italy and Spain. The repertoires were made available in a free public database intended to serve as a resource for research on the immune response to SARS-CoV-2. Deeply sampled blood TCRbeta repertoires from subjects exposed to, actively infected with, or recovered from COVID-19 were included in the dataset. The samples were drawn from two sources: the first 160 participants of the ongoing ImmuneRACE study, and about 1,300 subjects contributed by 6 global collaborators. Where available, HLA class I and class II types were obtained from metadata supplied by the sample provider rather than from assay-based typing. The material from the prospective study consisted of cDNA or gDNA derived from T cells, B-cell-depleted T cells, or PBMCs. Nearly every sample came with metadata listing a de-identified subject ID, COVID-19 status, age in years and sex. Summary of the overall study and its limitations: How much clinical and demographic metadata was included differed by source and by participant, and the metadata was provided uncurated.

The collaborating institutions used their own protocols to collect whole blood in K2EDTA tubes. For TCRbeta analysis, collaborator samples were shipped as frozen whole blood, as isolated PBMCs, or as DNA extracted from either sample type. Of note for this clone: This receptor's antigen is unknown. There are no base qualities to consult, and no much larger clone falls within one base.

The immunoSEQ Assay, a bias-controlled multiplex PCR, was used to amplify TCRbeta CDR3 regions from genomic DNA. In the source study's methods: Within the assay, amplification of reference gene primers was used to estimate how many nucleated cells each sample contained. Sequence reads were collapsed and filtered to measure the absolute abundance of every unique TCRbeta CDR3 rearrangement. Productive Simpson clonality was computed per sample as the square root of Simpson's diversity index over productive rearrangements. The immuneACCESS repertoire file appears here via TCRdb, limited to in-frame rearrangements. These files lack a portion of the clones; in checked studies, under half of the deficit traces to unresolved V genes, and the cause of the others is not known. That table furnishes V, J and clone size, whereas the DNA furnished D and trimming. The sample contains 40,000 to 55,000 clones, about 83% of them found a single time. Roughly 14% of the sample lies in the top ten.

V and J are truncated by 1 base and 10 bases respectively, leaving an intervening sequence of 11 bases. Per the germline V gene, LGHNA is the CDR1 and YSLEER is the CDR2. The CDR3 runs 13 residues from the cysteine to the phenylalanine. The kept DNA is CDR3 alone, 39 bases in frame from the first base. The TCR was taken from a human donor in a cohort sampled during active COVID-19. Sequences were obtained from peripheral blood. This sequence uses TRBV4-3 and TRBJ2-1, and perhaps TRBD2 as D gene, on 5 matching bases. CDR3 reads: CASSQGPGVEQFF. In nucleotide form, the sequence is TGCGCCAGCAGCCAAGGGCCCGGGGTAGAGCAGTTCTTC.